This T cell receptor (beta chain) comes out of a study of siplizumab effects on memory and regulatory T cells. Sequencing was performed with immunoSEQ multiplex PCR; in TCRdb, only in-frame clones are kept and a portion is missing. Of fewer than 120,000 clones listed, 80% to 95% are singletons. CDR1 is MNHEY, CDR2 SVGAGI, per germline. This CDR3 is 12 amino acids long. Deletions cut 3 bases from V and 7 bases from J, with 6 bases between. This chain joins TRBV6-5 and TRBJ2-2; D is uncertain. Material: CD4+ T cells sorted from blood. The TCR originated in a human donor in good health. The CDR3 sequence: CASSYVGGELFF. Written as DNA, the CDR3 is TGTGCCAGCAGTTATGTGGGCGGGGAGCTGTTTTTT.